This TCR beta chain was captured by sequencing in a study of blood T cells in healthy people across ages. As for this clonotype: Its antigen is currently unknown.

For the second PCR, which ran for roughly 6 to 12 cycles, a sample-barcoded 5' primer and a J-beta primer mix were used. TCRdb reprocessed the 5' RACE reads via MiXCR and lists one record per CDR3 protein. The sample holds about 1,800,000 distinct CDR3 sequences, 28% seen once. Trimming shortened V by 8 bases and J by 3 bases, and 20 bases separated the two germline ends. CDR1 is MDHEN and CDR2 is SYDVKM in the germline V gene. CDR3 length: 15 residues. Study-wide results and limits: In older individuals, TCR beta diversity per million T cells was lower, falling roughly linearly with age.

The sequenced sample was blood. The V and J genes are TRBV28 and TRBJ2-7; D may be TRBD2 (7 bases). This clonotype was obtained from a woman in her twenties or thirties in good health. The CDR3 bases are TGTGCCAGCGGGGGTAGGGGGGGGTTGGACTACGAGCAGTACTTC. It specifies CASGGRGGLDYEQYF.